This T cell receptor beta chain comes out of a study of CD8 T cells in Susac syndrome. The CDR3 spans 14 residues. Germline-derived CDR1 and CDR2 are SGHDN and FVKESK. Trimming pared 4 bases from V and 3 bases from J, leaving 12 bases between. On this clonotype itself: Its antigen is still unknown.

An amount of RNA that ranged from 0.5 to 1 ug was reverse transcribed with random hexamers. By means of immunoSEQ multiplex PCR, TCR beta CDR3 spanning 54 Vbeta and 13 Jbeta underwent amplification. From the immunoSEQ multiplex PCR reads, TCRdb called clonotypes with MiXCR, one entry per CDR3 protein. The table lists some 200,000 distinct CDR3 sequences, 91% of them singletons, with approximately 0.09% in the top ten. Study-wide findings and caveats: Clonal expansion was not seen in any Susac syndrome CD4+ T cell repertoire.

Sequencing targeted TCR beta in T cells from blood (CD8+ and CD4+). Sample: CD4+ T cells from PBMCs. This TCR derives from a human donor with Susac syndrome. The gene calls are TRBV14 and TRBJ1-1, with D uncertain. Here the CDR3 DNA reads TGTGCCAGCAGCCCCAGACTTGCGCACACTGAAGCTTTCTTT. Translation: CASSPRLAHTEAFF.